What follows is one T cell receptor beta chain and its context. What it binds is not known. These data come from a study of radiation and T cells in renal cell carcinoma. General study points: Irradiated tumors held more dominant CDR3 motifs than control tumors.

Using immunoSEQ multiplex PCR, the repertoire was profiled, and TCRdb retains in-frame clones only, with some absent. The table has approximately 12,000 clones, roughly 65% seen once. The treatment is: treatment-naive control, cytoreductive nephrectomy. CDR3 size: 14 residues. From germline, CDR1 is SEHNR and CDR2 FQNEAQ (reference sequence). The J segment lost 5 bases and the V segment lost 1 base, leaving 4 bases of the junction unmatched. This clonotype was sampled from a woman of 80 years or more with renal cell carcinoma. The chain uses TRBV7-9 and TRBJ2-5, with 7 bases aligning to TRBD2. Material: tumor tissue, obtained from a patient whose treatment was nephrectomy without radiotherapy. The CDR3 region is CASSLGTSTETQYF. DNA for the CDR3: TGTGCCAGCAGCTTAGGGACTAGTACGGAGACCCAGTACTTC.